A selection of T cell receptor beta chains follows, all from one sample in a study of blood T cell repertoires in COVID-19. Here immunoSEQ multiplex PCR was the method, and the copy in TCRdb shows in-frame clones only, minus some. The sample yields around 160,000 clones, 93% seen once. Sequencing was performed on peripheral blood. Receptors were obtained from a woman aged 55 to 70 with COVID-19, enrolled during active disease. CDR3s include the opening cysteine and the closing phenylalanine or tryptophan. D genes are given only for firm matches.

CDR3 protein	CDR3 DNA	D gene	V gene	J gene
CASSLREVNEKLFF	TGTGCCAGCAGCTTAAGGGAGGTCAATGAAAAACTGTTTTTT	.	TRBV7-3	TRBJ1-4
CASSDQTSYNEQFF	TGTGCCAGCAGCGATCAGACTAGCTACAATGAGCAGTTCTTC	.	TRBV9	TRBJ2-1
CASSQERAGGYTF	TGCGCCAGCAGCCAAGAGCGGGCGGGTGGCTACACCTTC	.	TRBV4-3	TRBJ1-2
CASSPSWGGANYGYTF	TGTGCCAGCAGCCCGAGCTGGGGGGGAGCTAACTATGGCTACACCTTC	.	TRBV7-9	TRBJ1-2
CASRRGGSEGNQPQHF	TGTGCCAGTAGACGGGGGGGTAGCGAAGGCAATCAGCCCCAGCATTTT	.	TRBV19	TRBJ1-5
CASRGGGGNEQFF	TGTGCCAGCAGGGGGGGAGGAGGTAATGAGCAGTTCTTC	.	TRBV6-5	TRBJ2-1
CASSQGSPITF	TGTGCCAGCAGCCAAGGGAGCCCGATCACCTTC	.	TRBV14	TRBJ1-2
CASSPELTLSFPSYGYTF	TGTGCCAGCAGCCCAGAACTTACCCTTAGTTTCCCTTCCTATGGCTACACCTTC	.	TRBV3-1/TRBV3-2	TRBJ1-2
CASSGGEEAFF	TGTGCCAGCAGCGGGGGAGAAGAAGCTTTCTTT	.	TRBV6-5	TRBJ1-1
CASSLLTGFEQFF	TGTGCCAGCAGTTTACTTACAGGGTTTGAGCAGTTCTTC	.	TRBV12-3/TRBV12-4	TRBJ2-1
CASSDGTGGLGTEAFF	TGTGCCAGCAGCGACGGGACAGGGGGCCTGGGCACTGAAGCTTTCTTT	TRBD1	TRBV5-4	TRBJ1-1
CASSLVTGGPTDTQYF	TGTGCCAGCAGCTTAGTCACAGGGGGCCCCACAGATACGCAGTATTTT	TRBD1	TRBV7-8	TRBJ2-3
CASSYSGSSYGYTF	TGTGCCAGCAGTTACTCGGGCAGCTCGTATGGCTACACCTTC	.	TRBV6-5	TRBJ1-2
CASSPGQGLGSPLHF	TGTGCCAGCTCACCCGGGCAGGGCCTGGGGTCACCCCTCCACTTT	.	TRBV18	TRBJ1-6
CASSMLRVEANEQFF	TGTGCCAGCAGCATGCTCAGGGTAGAGGCGAATGAGCAGTTCTTC	.	TRBV6-5	TRBJ2-1
CASSSRHNEQFF	TGTGCCAGTAGTAGTCGTCACAATGAGCAGTTCTTC	.	TRBV19	TRBJ2-1
CASSFAPATFNEQFF	TGTGCCAGCAGCTTTGCCCCCGCCACTTTCAATGAGCAGTTCTTC	.	TRBV7-2	TRBJ2-1
CASRSDRDVNEKLFF	TGTGCCAGCAGATCGGACAGGGACGTTAATGAAAAACTGTTTTTT	TRBD1	TRBV7-9	TRBJ1-4
CASSDISGARDEQFF	TGTGCCAGCAGTGATATAAGCGGGGCCCGGGATGAGCAGTTCTTC	TRBD2	TRBV6-1	TRBJ2-1
CASSQGLISGNTIYF	TGCGCCAGCAGCCAAGGACTGATCTCTGGAAACACCATATATTTT	.	TRBV4-1	TRBJ1-3